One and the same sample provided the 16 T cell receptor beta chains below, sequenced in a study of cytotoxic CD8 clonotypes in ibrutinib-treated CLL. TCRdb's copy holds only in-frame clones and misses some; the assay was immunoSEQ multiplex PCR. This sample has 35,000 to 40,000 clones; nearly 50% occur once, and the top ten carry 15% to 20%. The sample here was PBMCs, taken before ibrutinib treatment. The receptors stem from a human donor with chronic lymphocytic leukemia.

The CDR3 reads CASSYGTGTYEQYF. CDR3 bases: TGTGCCAGCAGCTACGGGACCGGGACCTACGAGCAGTACTTC. The chain carries TRBV5-6 and TRBJ2-7, with D perhaps being TRBD1 or TRBD2 (5 bases each). CDR3 length: 14 amino acids. Trimming left V 3 bases short and J 2 bases short, with 12 bases between. Germline V gives CDR1 SGHDT, CDR2 YYEEEE.

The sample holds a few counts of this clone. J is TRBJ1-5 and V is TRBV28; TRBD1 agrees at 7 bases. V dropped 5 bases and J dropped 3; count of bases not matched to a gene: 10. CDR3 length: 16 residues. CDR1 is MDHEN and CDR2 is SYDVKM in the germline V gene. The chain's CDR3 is CASSITGQLYNQPQHF. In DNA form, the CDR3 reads TGTGCCAGCAGTATAACGGGACAGCTTTACAATCAGCCCCAGCATTTT.

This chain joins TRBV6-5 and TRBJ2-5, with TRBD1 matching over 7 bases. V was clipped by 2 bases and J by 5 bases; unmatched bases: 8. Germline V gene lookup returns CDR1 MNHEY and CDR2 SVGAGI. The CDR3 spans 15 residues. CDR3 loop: CASSYGSGGEETQYF. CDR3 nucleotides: TGTGCCAGCAGTTACGGATCAGGGGGTGAGGAGACCCAGTACTTC.

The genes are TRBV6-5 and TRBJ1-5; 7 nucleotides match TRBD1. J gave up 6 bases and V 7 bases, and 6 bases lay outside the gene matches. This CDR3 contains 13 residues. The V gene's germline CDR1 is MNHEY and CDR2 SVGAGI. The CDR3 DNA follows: TGTGCCAGCACCATGACAGGGTTTCAGCCCCAGCATTTT. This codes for CASTMTGFQPQHF.

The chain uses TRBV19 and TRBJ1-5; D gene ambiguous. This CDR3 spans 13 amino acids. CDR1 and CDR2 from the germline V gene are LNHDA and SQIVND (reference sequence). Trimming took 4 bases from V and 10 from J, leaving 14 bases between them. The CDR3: CASSTAVIDPQHF. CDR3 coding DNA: TGTGCCAGTAGTACTGCCGTGATCGACCCCCAGCATTTT.

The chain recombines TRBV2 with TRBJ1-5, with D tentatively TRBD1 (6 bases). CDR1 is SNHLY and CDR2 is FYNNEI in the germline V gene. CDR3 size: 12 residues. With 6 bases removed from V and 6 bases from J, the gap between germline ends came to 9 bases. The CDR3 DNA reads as TGTGCCAGCAGCGAACAGGGTCAGCCCCAGCATTTT. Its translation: CASSEQGQPQHF.

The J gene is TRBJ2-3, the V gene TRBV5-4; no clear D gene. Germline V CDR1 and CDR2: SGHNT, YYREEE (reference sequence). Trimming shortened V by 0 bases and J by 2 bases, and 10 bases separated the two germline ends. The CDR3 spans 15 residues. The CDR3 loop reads CASSLALGDTDTQYF. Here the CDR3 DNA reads TGTGCCAGCAGCTTGGCCCTAGGAGACACAGATACGCAGTATTTT.

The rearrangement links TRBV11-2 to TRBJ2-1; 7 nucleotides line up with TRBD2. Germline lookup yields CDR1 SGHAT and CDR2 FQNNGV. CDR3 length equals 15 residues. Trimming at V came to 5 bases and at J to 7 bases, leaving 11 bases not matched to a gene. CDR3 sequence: CASSPYGTNWNEQFF. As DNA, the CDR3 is TGTGCCAGCAGCCCTTACGGGACTAATTGGAATGAGCAGTTCTTC.

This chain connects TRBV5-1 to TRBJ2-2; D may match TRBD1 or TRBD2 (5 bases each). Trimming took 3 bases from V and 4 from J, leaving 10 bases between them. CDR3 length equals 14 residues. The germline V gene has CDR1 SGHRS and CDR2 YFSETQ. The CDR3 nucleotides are TGCGCCAGCAGCTGGGGACGGGGCACCGGGGAGCTGTTTTTT. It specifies CASSWGRGTGELFF.

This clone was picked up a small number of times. CDR3 region: CASSWPGGKEAFF. CDR3 DNA sequence: TGTGCCAGCAGTTGGCCCGGGGGGAAGGAAGCTTTCTTT. V is TRBV6-5 and J is TRBJ1-1, with D possibly TRBD1 on 5 matching bases. The CDR3 covers 13 residues. The ends were cut back, 4 bases at V and 8 bases at J, with 14 bases in the middle. CDR1 is MNHEY and CDR2 is SVGAGI in the germline V gene.

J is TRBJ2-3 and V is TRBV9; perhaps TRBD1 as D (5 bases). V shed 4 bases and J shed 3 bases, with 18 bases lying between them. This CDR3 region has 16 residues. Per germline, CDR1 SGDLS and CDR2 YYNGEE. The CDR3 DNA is TGTGCCAGCAGCCCCGGACCAGGTAGGGGTACAGATACGCAGTATTTT. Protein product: CASSPGPGRGTDTQYF.

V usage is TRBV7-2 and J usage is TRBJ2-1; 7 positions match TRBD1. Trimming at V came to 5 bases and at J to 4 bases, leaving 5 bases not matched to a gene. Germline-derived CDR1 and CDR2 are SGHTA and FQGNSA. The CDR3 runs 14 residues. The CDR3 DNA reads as TGTGCCAGCAGCCCAGGACAGGATTACAATGAGCAGTTCTTC. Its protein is CASSPGQDYNEQFF.

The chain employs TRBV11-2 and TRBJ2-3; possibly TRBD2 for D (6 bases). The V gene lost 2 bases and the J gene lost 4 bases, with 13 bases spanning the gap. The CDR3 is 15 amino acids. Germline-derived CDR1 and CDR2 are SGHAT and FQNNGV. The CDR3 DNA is TGTGCCAGCAGCTTATGGGGCGGGGATTCAGATACGCAGTATTTT. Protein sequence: CASSLWGGDSDTQYF.

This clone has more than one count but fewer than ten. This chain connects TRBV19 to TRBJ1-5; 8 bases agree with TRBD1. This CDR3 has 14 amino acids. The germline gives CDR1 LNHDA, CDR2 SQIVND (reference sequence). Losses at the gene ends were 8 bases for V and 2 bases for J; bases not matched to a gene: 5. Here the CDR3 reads CASGGTGGNQPQHF. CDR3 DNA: TGTGCCAGTGGTGGGACAGGCGGCAATCAGCCCCAGCATTTT.

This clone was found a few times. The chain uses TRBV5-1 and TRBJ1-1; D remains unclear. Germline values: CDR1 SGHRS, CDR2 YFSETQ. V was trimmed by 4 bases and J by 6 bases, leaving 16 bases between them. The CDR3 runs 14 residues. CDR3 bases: TGCGCCAGCAGCGATCCGGACGGGAGCTCTGAAGCTTTCTTT. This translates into CASSDPDGSSEAFF.

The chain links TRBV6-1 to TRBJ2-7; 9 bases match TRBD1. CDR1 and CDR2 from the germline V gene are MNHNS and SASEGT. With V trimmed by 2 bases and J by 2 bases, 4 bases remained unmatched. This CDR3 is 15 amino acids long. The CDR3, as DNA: TGTGCCAGCAGTGAATCCACAGGGGGCGCCTACGAGCAGTACTTC. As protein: CASSESTGGAYEQYF.